This section outlines one T cell receptor (beta chain) sequence together with its context. Germline CDR1 and CDR2: SGHRS and YFSETQ. This CDR3 is 15 amino acids long. V dropped 4 bases and J dropped 5; count of bases not matched to a gene: 9. The source of the sample is a study of T cells in Graves' hyperthyroidism and ophthalmopathy. Researchers took RNA transcripts and amplified the TCR beta CDR3 regions from them. During a first-round RT-PCR of the TCR CDR3, the HTBI primer set was used. One entry per CDR3 protein results from TCRdb running MiXCR on the multiplex PCR reads. The sample carries fewer than 450,000 distinct CDR3 sequences, approximately 18% recorded once.

This TCR was sampled from a man aged 18 to 30 with Graves' ophthalmopathy. The V and J genes are TRBV5-1 and TRBJ2-3, with 8 bases matching TRBD1. Sequencing was performed on blood. The CDR3 reads CASSDRQGQGDTQYF. CDR3 bases: TGCGCCAGCAGCGACAGACAGGGGCAGGGAGATACGCAGTATTTT. Complete variable domain (other parts from reference TRBV5-1 and TRBJ2-3): KAGVTQTPRYLIKTRGQQVTLSCSPISGHRSVSWYQQTPGQGLQFLFEYFSETQRNKGNFPGRFSGRQFSNSRSEMNVSTLELGDSALYLCASSDRQGQGDTQYFGPGTRLTVL.